Listed below are T cell receptor beta chains from one sample, sequenced in a study of vaccination effects on CD4 cells after COVID-19. Only in-frame clones appear in the TCRdb table, and some are missing; sequencing was by immunoSEQ multiplex PCR. The table records roughly 63,000 clones, over 70% of them present only once. No antigens are known for them. The sample here was CD4+ T cells from PBMCs cultured with SARS-CoV-2 spike peptides, taken before COVID-19 vaccination. These receptors came from a human donor who received a COVID-19 vaccine. Both conserved end residues are part of each CDR3. D genes are given only for firm matches. Expanded clones are given a class, and other clones once, few, many or no size at all.

D gene: .
V gene: TRBV9
clone size: .
J gene: TRBJ2-5
CDR3 protein: CASSRVGAEETQYF
CDR3 DNA: TGTGCCAGCAGCCGGGTGGGGGCCGAAGAGACCCAGTACTTC

D gene: .
V gene: TRBV18
clone size: .
J gene: TRBJ2-5
CDR3 protein: CASSADRQETQYF
CDR3 DNA: TGTGCCAGCTCAGCCGACAGACAAGAGACCCAGTACTTC

D gene: TRBD1
V gene: TRBV5-1
clone size: .
J gene: TRBJ1-3
CDR3 protein: CASSLGTGGRGNTIYF
CDR3 DNA: TGCGCCAGCAGCTTGGGTACAGGGGGTCGAGGAAACACCATATATTTT

D gene: .
V gene: TRBV13
clone size: few
J gene: TRBJ1-4
CDR3 protein: CASSFQEAGRRKLFF
CDR3 DNA: TGTGCCAGCAGCTTCCAAGAGGCAGGGAGGCGAAAACTGTTTTTT

D gene: TRBD2
V gene: TRBV12-3/TRBV12-4
clone size: .
J gene: TRBJ2-3
CDR3 protein: CASKLAGGDTQYF
CDR3 DNA: TGTGCCAGCAAGTTAGCGGGGGGTGATACGCAGTATTTT

D gene: TRBD1
V gene: TRBV4-3
clone size: once
J gene: TRBJ1-2
CDR3 protein: CASRQGANYGYTF
CDR3 DNA: TGCGCCAGCAGACAGGGGGCGAACTATGGCTACACCTTC

D gene: TRBD1
V gene: TRBV6-6
clone size: once
J gene: TRBJ1-1
CDR3 protein: CASSLGQAPTEAFF
CDR3 DNA: TGTGCCAGCAGTCTAGGACAGGCCCCCACTGAAGCTTTCTTT

D gene: .
V gene: TRBV11-3
clone size: .
J gene: TRBJ2-2
CDR3 protein: CASSLAGDTGELFF
CDR3 DNA: TGTGCCAGCAGCTTAGCAGGGGACACCGGGGAGCTGTTTTTT

D gene: TRBD2
V gene: TRBV5-1
clone size: .
J gene: TRBJ2-1
CDR3 protein: CASSSSGGFGEQFF
CDR3 DNA: TGCGCCAGCAGCTCGAGCGGGGGGTTTGGTGAGCAGTTCTTC

D gene: .
V gene: TRBV3-1/TRBV3-2
clone size: once
J gene: TRBJ2-5
CDR3 protein: CASTSRGKETQYF
CDR3 DNA: TGTGCCAGCACCTCAAGGGGAAAAGAGACCCAGTACTTC

D gene: TRBD1
V gene: TRBV19
clone size: .
J gene: TRBJ2-2
CDR3 protein: CASSIDRVGYGELFF
CDR3 DNA: TGTGCCAGTAGTATCGACAGGGTGGGATACGGGGAGCTGTTTTTT

D gene: TRBD1
V gene: TRBV14
clone size: .
J gene: TRBJ1-2
CDR3 protein: CASSQIFQGASGYTF
CDR3 DNA: TGTGCCAGCAGCCAAATTTTCCAGGGGGCGAGTGGCTACACCTTC

D gene: .
V gene: TRBV28
clone size: .
J gene: TRBJ2-1
CDR3 protein: CASSLPTGAYNEQFF
CDR3 DNA: TGTGCCAGCAGTTTACCGACAGGAGCCTACAATGAGCAGTTCTTC

D gene: TRBD2
V gene: TRBV5-1
clone size: .
J gene: TRBJ2-3
CDR3 protein: CASSSTPSGGGTDTQYF
CDR3 DNA: TGCGCCAGCAGCTCCACCCCTAGCGGGGGAGGCACAGATACGCAGTATTTT

D gene: .
V gene: TRBV6-1
clone size: .
J gene: TRBJ1-1
CDR3 protein: CASTVDLNTEAFF
CDR3 DNA: TGTGCCAGCACCGTAGACCTGAACACTGAAGCTTTCTTT

D gene: .
V gene: TRBV5-1
clone size: .
J gene: TRBJ2-5
CDR3 protein: CASSYQGNGETQYF
CDR3 DNA: TGCGCCAGCAGCTATCAGGGGAACGGAGAGACCCAGTACTTC

D gene: TRBD2
V gene: TRBV7-9
clone size: .
J gene: TRBJ2-1
CDR3 protein: CASSLAAGGGQEQFF
CDR3 DNA: TGTGCCAGCAGCTTAGCCGCGGGGGGGGGTCAGGAGCAGTTCTTC

D gene: .
V gene: TRBV19
clone size: .
J gene: TRBJ1-5
CDR3 protein: CASSPSGYLQPQHF
CDR3 DNA: TGTGCCAGTAGTCCCTCAGGGTATTTGCAGCCCCAGCATTTT

D gene: .
V gene: TRBV24-1
clone size: .
J gene: TRBJ2-1
CDR3 protein: CATRGQSKDHNEQFF
CDR3 DNA: TGTGCCACCCGTGGCCAAAGCAAGGACCACAATGAGCAGTTCTTC

D gene: .
V gene: TRBV7-2
clone size: few
J gene: TRBJ2-5
CDR3 protein: CASSLKETQYF
CDR3 DNA: TGTGCCAGCAGCTTGAAGGAGACCCAGTACTTC

D gene: TRBD1
V gene: TRBV5-1
clone size: .
J gene: TRBJ1-2
CDR3 protein: CASSGGQNYGYTF
CDR3 DNA: TGCGCCAGCAGCGGGGGACAGAACTATGGCTACACCTTC

D gene: .
V gene: TRBV11-3
clone size: .
J gene: TRBJ1-1
CDR3 protein: CASSFSRDTEAFF
CDR3 DNA: TGTGCCAGCAGCTTTTCCCGGGACACTGAAGCTTTCTTT

D gene: TRBD2
V gene: TRBV6-5
clone size: few
J gene: TRBJ2-1
CDR3 protein: CASSRAGAPHNEQFF
CDR3 DNA: TGTGCCAGCAGTCGAGCGGGGGCTCCCCACAATGAGCAGTTCTTC

D gene: .
V gene: TRBV5-1
clone size: .
J gene: TRBJ1-6
CDR3 protein: CASSTNRDNSPLHF
CDR3 DNA: TGCGCCAGCAGCACAAACAGGGATAATTCACCCCTCCACTTT

D gene: TRBD2
V gene: TRBV24-1
clone size: few
J gene: TRBJ2-2
CDR3 protein: CATSDRGSGEELFF
CDR3 DNA: TGTGCCACCAGTGATCGGGGAAGCGGGGAGGAGCTGTTTTTT

D gene: TRBD1
V gene: TRBV6-5
clone size: .
J gene: TRBJ1-5
CDR3 protein: CASSYRAGGSNQPQHF
CDR3 DNA: TGTGCCAGCAGTTACAGGGCAGGGGGGAGCAATCAGCCCCAGCATTTT

D gene: .
V gene: TRBV5-1
clone size: once
J gene: TRBJ1-6
CDR3 protein: CASSLVVSSYNSPLHF
CDR3 DNA: TGCGCCAGCAGCTTGGTTGTCAGTTCCTATAATTCACCCCTCCACTTT

D gene: .
V gene: TRBV10-1
clone size: .
J gene: TRBJ2-5
CDR3 protein: CASKELRDCQETQYF
CDR3 DNA: TGCGCCAGCAAGGAGCTCAGGGACTGCCAAGAGACCCAGTACTTC

D gene: .
V gene: TRBV14
clone size: .
J gene: TRBJ2-2
CDR3 protein: CASGTAGGRPGELFF
CDR3 DNA: TGTGCCAGCGGGACGGCAGGAGGGCGTCCCGGGGAGCTGTTTTTT